This TCR beta chain appears in the sequencing data of a study of OX40 agonist ivuxolimab in advanced cancers. Study-level background: A mean age of approximately 60 years, range about 20 to 85, was recorded, and 82.7% were male. Study results and limitations: Mean expanded clone counts were higher in CD8+ than CD4+ T cells.

Autoimmune disease history or systemic immunosuppression meant exclusion. Samples of blood were obtained at baseline, on cycle 4 day 1, and on cycle 7 day 1. The CDR3 runs 14 residues. Germline assignment: CDR1 SNHLY and CDR2 FYNNEI. V lost 2 bases, J lost 4 bases, and 8 bases lay in between. Assay: immunoSEQ multiplex PCR; the TCRdb copy retains only in-frame clones and omits some. The data hold about 70,000 clones, with just under 80% observed a single time. Worth noting for this clone: Its target is not known.

The specimen comprised CD4+ or CD8+ T cells sorted from blood, sampled in a trial of the OX40 agonist ivuxolimab. This TCR was sampled from an adult with an advanced solid tumor such as melanoma, head and neck, liver or kidney cancer. This sequence joins TRBV2 and TRBJ2-2; D not resolved. The CDR3 here is CASSERQTTGELFF. The CDR3 region has the DNA TGTGCCAGCAGTGAACGGCAGACCACCGGGGAGCTGTTTTTT.